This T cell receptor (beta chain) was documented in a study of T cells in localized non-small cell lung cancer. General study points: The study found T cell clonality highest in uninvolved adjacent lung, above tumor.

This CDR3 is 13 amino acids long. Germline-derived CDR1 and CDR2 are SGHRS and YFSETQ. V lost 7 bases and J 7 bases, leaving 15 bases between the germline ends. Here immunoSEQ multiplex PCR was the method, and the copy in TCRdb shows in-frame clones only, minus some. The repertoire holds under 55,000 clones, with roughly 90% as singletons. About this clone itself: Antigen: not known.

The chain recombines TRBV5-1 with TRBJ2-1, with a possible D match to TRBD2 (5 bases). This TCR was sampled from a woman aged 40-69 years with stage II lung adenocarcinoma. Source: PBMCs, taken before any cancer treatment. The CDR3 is CASSRELTNEQFF. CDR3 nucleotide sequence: TGCGCCAGCTCGAGGGAGTTAACGAATGAGCAGTTCTTC.